This T cell receptor (beta chain) was observed in a study of OX40 agonist ivuxolimab in advanced cancers. Here immunoSEQ multiplex PCR was the method, and the copy in TCRdb shows in-frame clones only, minus some. This table holds about 86,000 clones, 89% found once. Patients were excluded for autoimmune disease history or systemic immunosuppression. Germline values: CDR1 SGHNT, CDR2 YYREEE (reference sequence). The V and J ends lost 2 bases and 2 bases respectively, with 8 bases between them. The CDR3 is 13 residues long. Study-level findings and limits: Clonal expansion was seen in CD4+ and CD8+ blood T cells by week 6 at 0.1 to 3.0 mg/kg. Expanded clones tended on average to be more numerous among CD8+ T cells than CD4+. In the expanded peripheral T cells, antigen specificity was never determined.

On this clone itself: Its antigen is as yet unknown.

The TCR sequence derives from an adult with an advanced solid tumor such as melanoma, head and neck, liver or kidney cancer. The material was CD4+ or CD8+ T cells sorted from blood, obtained in a trial of the OX40 agonist ivuxolimab. The V gene is TRBV5-4, the J gene TRBJ2-7; D uncertain. The CDR3 sequence: CASSFNPAYEQYF. Written as DNA, the CDR3 is TGTGCCAGCAGCTTCAACCCGGCCTACGAGCAGTACTTC.